One and the same sample provided the 30 T cell receptor beta chains below, sequenced in a study of OX40 agonist ivuxolimab in advanced cancers. Profiled with immunoSEQ multiplex PCR; TCRdb holds only in-frame clones, not every one. Counted here are roughly 100,000 clones, less than 95% occurring once; the ten biggest clones make up 1.5% to 2%. The material sequenced was CD4+ or CD8+ T cells sorted from blood, taken in a trial of the OX40 agonist ivuxolimab. These receptors all come from an adult with an advanced solid tumor such as melanoma, head and neck, liver or kidney cancer.

The chain joins TRBV6-5 to TRBJ1-2; no firm D call. Trimming removed 2 bases at V and 7 bases at J, with 14 bases between. Germline-derived CDR1 and CDR2 are MNHEY and SVGAGI. The CDR3 is 14 residues long. The CDR3 region is CASSYRPATGGYTF. As DNA, the CDR3 is TGTGCCAGCAGTTACCGCCCGGCAACGGGTGGCTACACCTTC.

J is TRBJ2-2 and V is TRBV30; 9 bases are a match to TRBD2. CDR3 length equals 13 residues. Trimming took 8 bases from V and 3 from J; bases not matched to a gene: 4. Germline assignment: CDR1 GTSNPN and CDR2 SVGIG (reference sequence). The CDR3 reads CAGIAGDTGELFF. The CDR3 nucleotides read TGTGCCGGGATAGCGGGAGACACCGGGGAGCTGTTTTTT.

This chain joins TRBV18 and TRBJ2-7; TRBD2 is a possible D gene (6 bases). The germline V gene encodes CDR1 KGHSH and CDR2 LQKENI. CDR3 length: 14 residues. V dropped 0 bases and J dropped 1 base, with 7 bases sitting between them. The CDR3 DNA follows: TGTGCCAGCTCACCACCTAGCGGATCCTACGAGCAGTACTTC. Its protein is CASSPPSGSYEQYF.

The count of this clone is one. This sequence joins TRBV7-6 and TRBJ1-5, with 11 bases matching TRBD1. CDR3 length: 17 amino acids. Germline-derived CDR1 and CDR2 are SGHVS and FNYEAQ. The V and J ends lost 5 bases and 2 bases, in that order; junction bases with no gene match: 8. The CDR3 DNA follows: TGTGCCAGCAGCCCCAGGACAGGGGGCGTCGGCAATCAGCCCCAGCATTTT. This translates into CASSPRTGGVGNQPQHF.

The chain links TRBV28 to TRBJ2-5; possibly TRBD1 for D (5 bases). Per the germline V gene, CDR1 is MDHEN and CDR2 is SYDVKM. The V end was cut by 6 bases, the J end by 1 base, with 6 bases between. The CDR3 extends over 12 amino acids. The DNA of the CDR3 is TGTGCCAGCAGGACAGCCCAAGAGACCCAGTACTTC. This sequence encodes CASRTAQETQYF.

Of note for this clone: The germline gene is not matched at one end of the junction; a read error may be the cause. The gene calls are TRBV7-6 and TRBJ1-3, with no clear D. This CDR3 spans 11 amino acids. Per germline, CDR1 SGHVS and CDR2 FNYEAQ. The CDR3 DNA reads as TGTGCCAGCAGCTTAGGAAGCACCATATATTTT. Its protein is CASSLGSTIYF.

This chain links TRBV7-2 with TRBJ1-3, with TRBD1 matching over 7 bases. Germline CDR1 reads SGHTA; CDR2 reads FQGNSA. The CDR3 covers 16 residues. V dropped 5 bases and J dropped 0; count of bases not matched to a gene: 7. This CDR3 is CASSTDRSSSGNTIYF. DNA for the CDR3: TGTGCCAGCAGCACGGACAGGTCCAGCTCTGGAAACACCATATATTTT.

The chain combines TRBV10-3 with TRBJ2-1; D is uncertain. Deletions cut 8 bases from V and 10 bases from J, with 15 bases between. The CDR3 sequence is 12 residues long. Germline assignment: CDR1 ENHRY and CDR2 SYGVKD. CDR3 loop: CAIGTPLTEQFF. In DNA form, the CDR3 reads TGTGCCATCGGAACCCCTCTTACCGAGCAGTTCTTC.

V gene TRBV4-2 combines with J gene TRBJ2-5, with 10 bases lining up with TRBD1. V trimming: 0 bases; J trimming: 2 bases; junction bases outside the gene matches: 6. Germline assignment: CDR1 LGHNA and CDR2 YNFKEQ. The CDR3 is made up of 17 amino acids. The CDR3 spells CASSQDFGQGEQETQYF. CDR3 coding DNA: TGTGCCAGCAGCCAAGACTTCGGACAGGGGGAACAAGAGACCCAGTACTTC.

This clone showed up just a few times. The chain couples TRBV7-8 to TRBJ1-3; D unresolved. The V end was cut by 5 bases, the J end by 0 bases, with 11 bases between. This CDR3 is 15 amino acids long. CDR1 and CDR2 (germline): SGHVS, FQNEAQ. The CDR3 reads CASSRRSSSGNTIYF. The CDR3 DNA is TGTGCCAGCAGCCGTCGAAGTAGCTCTGGAAACACCATATATTTT.

The J gene is TRBJ2-2, the V gene TRBV5-1, with 11 bases lining up with TRBD2. The CDR3 has 15 amino acids. The ends lost 0 bases at V and 7 bases at J; junction bases unmatched: 2. In germline, CDR1 is SGHRS, CDR2 YFSETQ. In DNA form, the CDR3 reads TGCGCCAGCAGCTTGGTGACTAGCGGGGACGGGGAGCTGTTTTTT. It specifies CASSLVTSGDGELFF.

The V gene is TRBV5-1, the J gene TRBJ2-3, with a possible D match to TRBD1 (6 bases). CDR3 size: 13 residues. In germline, CDR1 is SGHRS, CDR2 YFSETQ. V lost 7 bases and J lost 1, with 10 bases in between. The CDR3 DNA is TGCGCCAGCTGGGGACAACGCACAGATACGCAGTATTTT. Translated, it gives CASWGQRTDTQYF.

This chain joins TRBV11-2 and TRBJ2-1; TRBD2 aligns across 10 bases. V shed 5 bases and J 8 bases; nucleotides not matched to a gene: 6. Germline CDR1 SGHAT, CDR2 FQNNGV. The CDR3 loop spans 14 amino acids. In nucleotides, the CDR3 is TGTGCCAGCAGCCCTACTAGCGGGAAATATGAGCAGTTCTTC. The encoded protein is CASSPTSGKYEQFF.

The chain joins TRBV11-2 to TRBJ2-3, with no clear D. Deletions cut 3 bases from V and 2 bases from J, with 9 bases between. Per the germline V gene, CDR1 is SGHAT and CDR2 is FQNNGV. The CDR3 spans 14 residues. CDR3 sequence: CASSFAVSTDTQYF. The CDR3 DNA is TGTGCCAGCAGCTTCGCGGTCTCCACAGATACGCAGTATTTT. The full variable domain, in which reference TRBV11-2 and TRBJ2-3 provide the parts outside the CDR3, is EAGVAQSPRYKIIEKRQSVAFWCNPISGHATLYWYQQILGQGPKLLIQFQNNGVVDDSQLPKDRFSAERLKGVDSTLKIQPAKLEDSAVYLCASSFAVSTDTQYFGPGTRLTVL.

V is TRBV9 and J is TRBJ2-5; possible D gene TRBD2, 7 bases. The CDR3 spans 16 residues. CDR1 is SGDLS and CDR2 is YYNGEE in the germline V gene. The V end lost 4 bases, the J end lost 5 bases, and 21 bases lay between the germline ends. The CDR3 coding sequence is TGTGCCAGCAGCCCTAGGGGGGCGGGAGTGGTGGAGACCCAGTACTTC. This translates into CASSPRGAGVVETQYF.

The chain carries TRBV4-3 and TRBJ1-4; D perhaps matches TRBD1 (6 bases). Trimming took off 3 bases at V and 8 bases at J, with 22 bases between the two ends. Germline values: CDR1 LGHNA, CDR2 YSLEER. The CDR3 covers 17 residues. CDR3 in DNA: TGCGCCAGCAGCCATTTCCCGAGGGGGGGCACAGAGGAAAAACTGTTTTTT. Its protein is CASSHFPRGGTEEKLFF.

The J gene is TRBJ1-5, the V gene TRBV19, with 7 bases aligning to TRBD1. The trim removed 7 bases at V and 6 bases at J, leaving 21 bases unmatched. This CDR3 spans 18 amino acids. CDR1 LNHDA and CDR2 SQIVND come from the germline V gene (reference sequence). In nucleotides, the CDR3 is TGTGCCAGTACTTCCCCAACAGGGGCCACGTGGGAAGGTCAGCCCCAGCATTTT. Its protein is CASTSPTGATWEGQPQHF.

The chain joins TRBV10-3 to TRBJ1-3; D not resolved. The germline CDR1 and CDR2 sequences are ENHRY and SYGVKD. This CDR3 is built from 14 residues. The V end was cut by 10 bases, the J end by 0 bases, with 13 bases between. CDR3 coding DNA: TGTGCCACTTCCTCGGACTACTCTGGAAACACCATATATTTT. Protein: CATSSDYSGNTIYF.

The chain carries TRBV18 and TRBJ1-2; 8 bases map to TRBD1. There are 15 residues in the CDR3. Germline V lookup: CDR1 KGHSH, CDR2 LQKENI. Trimming took 3 bases from V and 3 from J; bases not matched to a gene: 6. The DNA for the CDR3 is TGTGCCAGCTCACCCACAGGGGGATTAGACTATGGCTACACCTTC. Translated: CASSPTGGLDYGYTF.

V is TRBV27 and J is TRBJ2-4; tentative D call: TRBD2 (6 bases). The CDR3 is made up of 13 amino acids. Trimming removed 5 bases from V and 7 bases from J, with 12 bases in between. Germline V gene lookup returns CDR1 MNHEY and CDR2 SMNVEV (reference sequence). CDR3 nucleotide sequence: TGTGCCAGCAGTGCCGCGGGGAGGAACATTCAGTACTTC. Amino acid sequence: CASSAAGRNIQYF.

The V and J genes are TRBV6-6 and TRBJ2-3, with no clear D. Deletions cut 1 base from V and 6 bases from J, with 8 bases between. The V gene's germline CDR1 is MNHNY and CDR2 SVGAGI (reference sequence). This CDR3 comprises 13 residues. The CDR3 sequence is CASSYYGWDTQYF. CDR3 nucleotide sequence: TGTGCCAGCAGTTACTACGGGTGGGATACGCAGTATTTT.

The rearrangement uses TRBV29-1 and TRBJ2-7; D may be TRBD1 (6 bases). The germline V gene has CDR1 SQVTM and CDR2 ANQGSEA. Trimming removed 6 bases at V and 1 base at J, with 19 bases between. There are 15 residues in the CDR3. CDR3 residues: CSVDSPGQQSYEQYF. CDR3 sequence (DNA): TGCAGCGTAGACTCGCCCGGACAGCAATCCTACGAGCAGTACTTC.

This clone showed up just once. The chain links TRBV19 to TRBJ2-7, with 9 bases lining up with TRBD1. Germline V gene sequence: CDR1 LNHDA, CDR2 SQIVND (reference sequence). Unmatched junction bases numbered 5, after V lost 6 bases and J lost 5 bases. The CDR3 covers 13 residues. The DNA of the CDR3 is TGTGCCAGTAGGACCTGGACAGGGGACGAGCAGTACTTC. This translates into CASRTWTGDEQYF.

This chain joins TRBV11-3 and TRBJ2-7; possible D gene TRBD1, 6 bases. Germline assignment: CDR1 SGHNT and CDR2 YENEEA. Trimming pared 5 bases from V and 7 bases from J, leaving 21 bases between. The CDR3 contains 15 residues. The CDR3 nucleotides read TGTGCCAGCAGCCCTAGAACGGACAGCGCTGGGGAGCAGTACTTC. Translating gives CASSPRTDSAGEQYF.

The chain joins TRBV6-5 to TRBJ1-3, with 8 bases fitting TRBD1. In germline, CDR1 is MNHEY, CDR2 SVGAGI. This CDR3 contains 14 residues. Germline trimming cut 6 bases from V and 4 bases from J; bases unmatched to any gene: 5. The CDR3 loop is CASSRQGNGNTIYF. The CDR3, as DNA: TGTGCCAGCAGCCGACAGGGGAACGGAAACACCATATATTTT.

The genes are TRBV7-2 and TRBJ2-3; possible D gene TRBD2, 5 bases. The germline CDR1 and CDR2 sequences are SGHTA and FQGNSA. CDR3 length equals 14 residues. V was pared by 1 base and J by 2 bases, with 7 bases between. CDR3 sequence: CASSLGRNTDTQYF. As DNA, the CDR3 is TGTGCCAGCAGCTTAGGGAGGAACACAGATACGCAGTATTTT.

The chain uses TRBV5-1 and TRBJ1-2; a weak D match, TRBD1 (6 bases). CDR1 is SGHRS and CDR2 is YFSETQ in the germline V gene. The germline V and J ends were trimmed by 4 bases and 3 bases, with 16 bases remaining between them. This CDR3 is 15 amino acids long. CDR3 protein: CASSLRTGSDYGYTF. CDR3 sequence (DNA): TGCGCCAGCAGCCTCCGAACAGGGTCGGACTATGGCTACACCTTC.

The chain carries TRBV4-3 and TRBJ1-5; 8 positions agree with TRBD1. V lost 1 base to trimming and J lost 7 bases; unmatched junction nucleotides: 6. CDR3 size: 15 residues. The germline V gene encodes CDR1 LGHNA and CDR2 YSLEER. The CDR3 loop reads CASSQGGQGRQPQHF. Here the CDR3 DNA reads TGCGCCAGCAGCCAAGGAGGACAGGGAAGGCAGCCCCAGCATTTT.

The chain recombines TRBV6-5 with TRBJ2-7; D remains ambiguous. V was pared by 6 bases and J by 4 bases, with 4 bases between. The germline gives CDR1 MNHEY, CDR2 SVGAGI. CDR3 length: 10 residues. CDR3 DNA: TGTGCCAGCAGGAGATACGAGCAGTACTTC. It yields the protein CASRRYEQYF.

This clone was found once. This chain joins TRBV5-1 and TRBJ2-3; the D gene is possibly TRBD2 (5 bases). Trimming pared 2 bases from V and 6 bases from J, leaving 16 bases between. Germline assignment: CDR1 SGHRS and CDR2 YFSETQ. The CDR3 is made up of 15 amino acids. CDR3 bases: TGCGCCAGCAGCTTTTTGACGGGAAATTCCGATACGCAGTATTTT. Protein: CASSFLTGNSDTQYF.